The 11 T cell receptor beta chains below were found in one sample sequenced in a study of blood T cell repertoires in COVID-19. The method was immunoSEQ multiplex PCR; TCRdb's version includes in-frame clones alone and lacks a portion of them. The sample contains roughly 100,000 clones, approximately 89% of which appear only once. The specimen sequenced was peripheral blood. The receptor source for this set is a woman aged 25 to 45 with acute or convalescent COVID-19.

The count of this clone is one. V is TRBV4-1 and J is TRBJ2-3, with 12 positions matching TRBD2. Germline CDR1 reads MGHRA; CDR2 reads YSYEKL. This CDR3 is 15 amino acids long. The V gene end was trimmed by 2 bases and the J gene end by 6 bases; junction bases not matched to a gene: 3. CDR3 residues: CASSQLAGGMDTQYF. CDR3 DNA: TGCGCCAGCAGCCAACTAGCGGGGGGGATGGATACGCAGTATTTT.

This clone was counted once. This chain connects TRBV29-1 to TRBJ1-1, with a possible D match to TRBD1 (5 bases). V gave up 3 bases and J gave up 3 bases, with 8 bases separating them. The CDR3 is 12 amino acids. From germline, CDR1 is SQVTM and CDR2 ANQGSEA. The CDR3, as DNA: TGCAGCGTTGATCCGGGGGACACTGAAGCTTTCTTT. Its translation is CSVDPGDTEAFF.

V usage is TRBV28 and J usage is TRBJ1-4; no firm D call. Germline assignment: CDR1 MDHEN and CDR2 SYDVKM. V shed 6 bases and J shed 3 bases, with 5 bases lying between them. The CDR3 length is 12 residues. CDR3 DNA sequence: TGTGCCAGCAGGGCCCCTAATGAAAAACTGTTTTTT. This gives the protein CASRAPNEKLFF.

This chain uses TRBV28 with TRBJ1-6; D remains ambiguous. The CDR3 is 12 residues long. The V gene's germline CDR1 is MDHEN and CDR2 SYDVKM. The V and J ends lost 6 bases and 5 bases respectively, with 5 bases between them. CDR3 coding DNA: TGTGCCAGCAGGTCTCATAATTCACCCCTCCACTTT. Protein sequence: CASRSHNSPLHF.

The chain employs TRBV27 and TRBJ2-3; 9 bases map to TRBD2. This CDR3 comprises 17 residues. CDR1 and CDR2 (germline): MNHEY, SMNVEV (reference sequence). V lost 4 bases to trimming and J lost 4 bases; unmatched junction nucleotides: 12. CDR3 sequence reads: CASSSRRTSGLADTQYF. CDR3 coding DNA: TGTGCCAGCAGTTCGAGACGCACTAGCGGGCTCGCAGATACGCAGTATTTT.

This sequence joins TRBV19 and TRBJ1-4, with D unresolved. Germline CDR1 LNHDA, CDR2 SQIVND (reference sequence). V lost 2 bases to trimming and J lost 4 bases, with 11 bases between them. The CDR3 is 15 residues long. In nucleotides, the CDR3 is TGTGCCAGTAGTATACTGGCAGGCCTTAATGAAAAACTGTTTTTT. Its translation is CASSILAGLNEKLFF.

This clone was seen only once. V and J are TRBV6-1 and TRBJ1-6, with D possibly TRBD1 on 5 matching bases. This CDR3 is built from 15 residues. Germline CDR1 is MNHNS and CDR2 is SASEGT. V was pared by 3 bases and J by 4 bases, with 10 bases between. The CDR3 DNA follows: TGTGCCAGCAGTGAGAGCGCAGGGTATAATTCACCCCTCCACTTT. This translates into CASSESAGYNSPLHF.

This clone occurred a few times. The V call is TRBV28, the J call TRBJ2-3; 11 bases map to TRBD2. Germline V lookup: CDR1 MDHEN, CDR2 SYDVKM. J lost 0 bases, V lost 5 bases, and 10 bases had no gene match. The CDR3 loop spans 18 amino acids. The CDR3 bases are TGTGCCAGCAGTACTGATCCTAGCGGGGGGCGTAGCACAGATACGCAGTATTTT. Translated: CASSTDPSGGRSTDTQYF.

The chain carries TRBV7-9 and TRBJ2-2, with TRBD2 as a possible D gene (7 bases). V lost 8 bases to trimming and J lost 8 bases, with 12 bases between them. Germline V lookup: CDR1 SEHNR, CDR2 FQNEAQ (reference sequence). This CDR3 has 12 amino acids. The CDR3 reads CASRRGLGELFF. The CDR3 DNA is TGTGCCAGCCGGCGGGGGCTTGGGGAGCTGTTTTTT.

This chain links TRBV6-1 with TRBJ1-6, with 8 bases fitting TRBD1. CDR1 is MNHNS and CDR2 is SASEGT in the germline V gene. The CDR3 has 18 residues. V dropped 2 bases and J dropped 9; count of bases not matched to a gene: 15. The CDR3 here is CASSEQSGGMRDSSPLHF. In DNA form, the CDR3 reads TGTGCCAGCAGTGAACAGTCAGGGGGCATGCGGGATTCTTCACCCCTCCACTTT.

CDR3 amino acids: CASSQGTGTSPLHF. For the CDR3, the DNA is TGTGCCAGCAGCCAAGGGACAGGGACTTCACCCCTCCACTTT. The chain uses TRBV14 and TRBJ1-6; 8 bases map to TRBD1. The V gene end was trimmed by 1 base and the J gene end by 9 bases; junction bases not matched to a gene: 2. The CDR3 length is 14 residues. The V gene's germline CDR1 is SGHDN and CDR2 FVKESK.